These 31 T cell receptor beta chains were all obtained from the same sample, sequenced in a study of T cells after yellow fever vaccination. TCRdb analysed the 5' RACE reads with MiXCR anew, one entry per CDR3 protein. The data contain about 330,000 distinct CDR3 sequences, 4.1% of them singletons. This sample comprised PBMCs, obtained 5 days after the yellow fever booster vaccination. The source of these receptors is a man aged 18 to 35 who received the YFV17D yellow fever vaccine.

This chain's CDR3 is CASSQPGQRDEQYF. Here the CDR3 DNA reads TGTGCCAGCAGCCAACCGGGACAGAGGGACGAGCAGTACTTC. The chain has TRBV7-8 and TRBJ2-7; 7 bases fit TRBD1. Germline V gene lookup returns CDR1 SGHVS and CDR2 FQNEAQ. V trimming: 5 bases; J trimming: 5 bases; junction bases outside the gene matches: 9. The CDR3 has 14 amino acids. The full variable domain, completed using reference TRBV7-8 and TRBJ2-7, is GAGVSQSPRYKVAKRGQDVALRCDPISGHVSLFWYQQALGQGPEFLTYFQNEAQLDKSGLPSDRFFAERPEGSVSTLKIQRTQQEDSAVYLCASSQPGQRDEQYFGPGTRLTVT.

This clonotype turned up a few times. The V call is TRBV7-9, the J call TRBJ1-1; D gene unclear. There are 14 residues in the CDR3. CDR1 is SEHNR and CDR2 is FQNEAQ in the germline V gene (reference sequence). V dropped 5 bases and J dropped 5 bases, with 15 bases sitting between them. CDR3: CASSKAAAETEAFF. The CDR3 nucleotides read TGTGCCAGCAGCAAGGCGGCGGCGGAAACTGAAGCTTTCTTT.

The V gene is TRBV10-3, the J gene TRBJ1-3; 7 bases align to TRBD1. The CDR3 extends over 13 amino acids. Per the germline V gene, CDR1 is ENHRY and CDR2 is SYGVKD. V was clipped by 6 bases and J by 4 bases; unmatched bases: 3. CDR3 amino acids: CAIRETGGNTIYF. Here the CDR3 DNA reads TGTGCCATCAGGGAGACAGGGGGAAACACCATATATTTT.

In its sample, this clonotype was seen many times. One junction end does not reproduce the germline sequence, and a read error may be involved. The rearrangement uses TRBV10-2 and TRBJ2-3, with D unresolved. The CDR3 loop spans 14 amino acids. Germline CDR1 is WSHSY and CDR2 is SAAADI. The CDR3 spells CASSEYGGTDTQYF. The CDR3 DNA reads TGCGCCAGCAGCGAGTACGGAGGCACAGATACGCAGTATTTT.

CDR3: CASSYSFGASTDTQYF. The CDR3 coding sequence is TGTGCCAGCAGTTACTCCTTCGGGGCTAGCACAGATACGCAGTATTTT. This chain connects TRBV6-5 to TRBJ2-3; D is perhaps TRBD1 or TRBD2 (5 bases each). The CDR3 is made up of 16 amino acids. V lost 0 bases, J lost 0 bases, and 10 bases lay in between. Germline CDR1 is MNHEY and CDR2 is SVGAGI.

In its sample, this clonotype was seen a few times. The CDR3 sequence: CASSPGTSGRVDTQYF. The CDR3 DNA sequence: TGTGCCAGCAGCCCCGGGACTAGCGGGAGGGTAGATACGCAGTATTTT. The chain carries TRBV7-3 and TRBJ2-3, with 16 bases fitting TRBD2. The V gene's germline CDR1 is SGHTA and CDR2 FQGTGA. Trimming took 5 bases from V and 5 from J; bases not matched to a gene: 4. The CDR3 spans 16 residues.

This clonotype has a count of ten or more. The chain is built from TRBV11-2 and TRBJ2-4, with D perhaps matching TRBD2 (5 bases). V lost 4 bases to trimming and J lost 0 bases, with 7 bases between them. CDR1 is SGHAT, CDR2 FQNNGV, per germline. The CDR3 is made up of 14 amino acids. The CDR3 DNA sequence: TGTGCCAGCAGCTCCGGGATAGCCAAAAACATTCAGTACTTC. This translates into CASSSGIAKNIQYF.

This clonotype has just a few counts. V is TRBV4-2 and J is TRBJ2-5, with 13 bases lining up with TRBD2. V lost 5 bases, J lost 4 bases, and 10 bases stayed unmatched. CDR1 and CDR2 from the germline V gene are LGHNA and YNFKEQ. The CDR3 is made up of 17 amino acids. The CDR3 is CASSKTLLAGGIETQYF. The DNA of the CDR3 is TGTGCCAGCAGCAAGACCCTACTAGCGGGGGGGATAGAGACCCAGTACTTC.

This clonotype was counted a few times. The V and J genes are TRBV7-2 and TRBJ2-5; D tentatively reads TRBD1 or TRBD2 (5 bases each). Germline assignment: CDR1 SGHTA and CDR2 FQGNSA. The CDR3 spans 14 residues. Trimming took off 5 bases at V and 9 bases at J, with 19 bases between the two ends. The CDR3 DNA is TGTGCCAGCAGCGTTGGGACCGCCTCCGGGTCCCAGTACTTC. It codes for CASSVGTASGSQYF.

The rearrangement uses TRBV5-1 and TRBJ2-1; D possibly corresponds to TRBD1 (6 bases). V was shortened by 4 bases and J by 8 bases, with 19 bases between the two germline ends. Germline loops: CDR1 SGHRS, CDR2 YFSETQ. The CDR3 consists of 15 residues. The CDR3 DNA sequence: TGCGCCAGCAGCCCAGGGACATCGCAATCGGATGAGCAGTTCTTC. It specifies CASSPGTSQSDEQFF.

The table lists this clonotype with many counts. This chain links TRBV6-2 or TRBV6-3 with TRBJ1-6; D uncertain. Germline values: CDR1 MNHEY, CDR2 SVGEGT. Trimming pared 2 bases from V and 0 bases from J, leaving 8 bases between. CDR3 length equals 16 residues. In nucleotides, the CDR3 is TGTGCCAGCAGTTACGAGGTGGGCTCCTATAATTCACCCCTCCACTTT. Its protein is CASSYEVGSYNSPLHF.

V is TRBV6-2 or TRBV6-3 and J is TRBJ2-7; a weak D match, TRBD2 (5 bases). This CDR3 comprises 12 residues. Between the trimmed V and J ends, which lost 5 bases and 3 bases, there was a span of 8 bases. Germline V gene lookup returns CDR1 MNHEY and CDR2 SVGEGT. The CDR3 DNA reads as TGTGCCAGCAGTCAAGCGGTCTACGAGCAGTACTTC. It specifies CASSQAVYEQYF.

This clonotype was found a few times. The chain uses TRBV9 and TRBJ2-5; TRBD2 matches at 12 bases. This CDR3 is 14 amino acids long. Germline V lookup: CDR1 SGDLS, CDR2 YYNGEE. J gave up 7 bases and V 4 bases, and 5 bases lay outside the gene matches. Here the CDR3 reads CASSLAGGCVTQYF. Written as DNA, the CDR3 is TGTGCCAGCAGCCTAGCGGGGGGGTGTGTGACCCAGTACTTC.

The V gene is TRBV5-5, the J gene TRBJ2-5; TRBD2 agrees at 12 bases. V trimming: 4 bases; J trimming: 5 bases; junction bases outside the gene matches: 15. CDR1 is SGHKS, CDR2 YYEKEE, per germline (reference sequence). This CDR3 spans 18 amino acids. CDR3 in amino acids: CASSSTLAGGPFSETQYF. CDR3 DNA: TGTGCCAGCAGCAGCACGCTAGCGGGGGGGCCGTTCTCTGAGACCCAGTACTTC.

This clonotype was detected a few times. The chain is built from TRBV4-3 and TRBJ2-5; possibly TRBD1 or TRBD2 for D (5 bases each). V lost 0 bases and J 2 bases, leaving 10 bases between the germline ends. CDR3 size: 15 residues. Germline V gene data show CDR1 as LGHNA and CDR2 as YSLEER. The CDR3 loop is CASSQDGGEQETQYF. CDR3 coding DNA: TGCGCCAGCAGCCAAGATGGGGGAGAGCAAGAGACCCAGTACTTC.

The J gene is TRBJ1-5, the V gene TRBV28; D is perhaps TRBD1 (6 bases). Trimming took off 1 base at V and 2 bases at J, with 12 bases between the two ends. The germline V gene has CDR1 MDHEN and CDR2 SYDVKM. The CDR3 totals 16 residues. The CDR3 sequence: CASSLYSGAGNQPQHF. The CDR3 bases are TGTGCCAGCAGTTTATATTCAGGGGCCGGCAATCAGCCCCAGCATTTT.

At least ten counts were recorded for this clonotype. CDR3 DNA sequence: TGTGCCAGCAGCTTAGGGGGGGCCGCCTACGAGCAGTACTTC. This sequence encodes CASSLGGAAYEQYF. V gene TRBV7-9 combines with J gene TRBJ2-7; D is perhaps TRBD1 or TRBD2 (6 bases each). V was pared by 1 base and J by 2 bases, with 9 bases between. Germline values: CDR1 SEHNR, CDR2 FQNEAQ (reference sequence). The CDR3 length is 14 residues.

The chain uses TRBV7-3 and TRBJ2-3; tentative D call: TRBD1 (5 bases). The V gene lost 5 bases and the J gene lost 0 bases, with 9 bases spanning the gap. Germline CDR1 reads SGHTA; CDR2 reads FQGTGA. The CDR3 contains 14 residues. The CDR3 reads CASSPQGSTDTQYF. Here the CDR3 DNA reads TGTGCCAGCAGCCCTCAGGGTAGCACAGATACGCAGTATTTT. The full variable domain, rest sourced from reference TRBV7-3 and TRBJ2-3, is GAGVSQTPSNKVTEKGKYVELRCDPISGHTALYWYRQSLGQGPEFLIYFQGTGAADDSGLPNDRFFAVRPEGSVSTLKIQRTERGDSAVYLCASSPQGSTDTQYFGPGTRLTVL.

This clonotype has a handful of counts. The rearrangement links TRBV5-6 to TRBJ1-2; the match to TRBD1 covers 8 bases. CDR1 is SGHDT and CDR2 is YYEEEE in the germline V gene. Trimming at V came to 3 bases and at J to 14 bases, leaving 12 bases not matched to a gene. The CDR3 runs 13 residues. The CDR3 spells CASSSQPGQASTF. The CDR3 DNA follows: TGTGCCAGCAGCTCTCAACCGGGACAGGCGAGTACCTTC.

CDR3 sequence (DNA): TGTGCCAGCAGTCCTCTATCAGGGGCGAGCCCTAACTATGGCTACACCTTC. Encoded protein: CASSPLSGASPNYGYTF. The chain couples TRBV12-3 or TRBV12-4 to TRBJ1-2; perhaps TRBD1 as D (6 bases). This CDR3 contains 17 residues. V lost 5 bases to trimming and J lost 0 bases, with 19 bases between them.

This clonotype was counted only a few times. This chain joins TRBV7-2 and TRBJ2-7; D possibly corresponds to TRBD1 (6 bases). V was pared by 4 bases and J by 7 bases, with 11 bases between. Germline lookup yields CDR1 SGHTA and CDR2 FQGNSA. The CDR3 is made up of 12 amino acids. In nucleotides, the CDR3 is TGTGCCAGCAGCTCCCCCGGACAGGAGCAGTACGTC. Protein product: CASSSPGQEQYV.

This clonotype occurred many times. The chain uses TRBV5-1 and TRBJ2-2; TRBD1 matches at 7 bases. Germline V gives CDR1 SGHRS, CDR2 YFSETQ. V was pared by 6 bases and J by 2 bases, with 4 bases of the junction left unmatched. The CDR3 consists of 14 residues. CDR3 coding DNA: TGCGCCAGCACGGGACAGAGAAACACCGGGGAGCTGTTTTTT. Protein: CASTGQRNTGELFF.

In this sample, this clonotype turned up a few times. The V and J genes are TRBV7-2 and TRBJ2-1, with D perhaps TRBD2 (5 bases). Trimming removed 5 bases from V and 8 bases from J, with 16 bases in between. The CDR3 loop spans 14 amino acids. Germline CDR1 is SGHTA and CDR2 is FQGNSA. The CDR3 here is CASSPPFRGDEQFF. CDR3 in DNA: TGTGCCAGCAGCCCGCCATTCCGGGGAGATGAGCAGTTCTTC.

This clonotype was seen a handful of times. V is TRBV5-1 and J is TRBJ2-7; D might be TRBD2 (6 bases). CDR3 length: 13 residues. The germline V gene encodes CDR1 SGHRS and CDR2 YFSETQ. V lost 2 bases to trimming and J lost 6 bases, with 12 bases between them. DNA of the CDR3: TGCGCCAGCAGCTTTACCCGGGAGAGCGAGCAGTACTTC. Its translation: CASSFTRESEQYF.

The CDR3: CASSTSFRWDRGQETQYF. CDR3 DNA: TGTGCCAGTAGTACCTCCTTTCGGTGGGACAGGGGACAAGAGACCCAGTACTTC. The chain joins TRBV19 to TRBJ2-5; 10 bases line up with TRBD1. Germline CDR1 and CDR2: LNHDA and SQIVND (reference sequence). The CDR3 spans 18 residues. V shed 4 bases, J shed 2 bases, and the junction held 13 bases outside the gene matches.

This clonotype has a handful of counts. The rearrangement links TRBV29-1 to TRBJ1-1; no definite D call. The CDR3 consists of 15 residues. Germline loops: CDR1 SQVTM, CDR2 ANQGSEA. V gave up 3 bases and J gave up 0 bases, with 14 bases separating them. The CDR3 DNA is TGCAGCGTTGACCGCGGTTGGGGTATGAACACTGAAGCTTTCTTT. Its protein is CSVDRGWGMNTEAFF.

The chain employs TRBV4-3 and TRBJ2-4; 7 bases map to TRBD2. J lost 9 bases, V lost 0 bases, and 8 bases had no gene match. The germline CDR1 and CDR2 sequences are LGHNA and YSLEER. This CDR3 comprises 15 residues. Written as DNA, the CDR3 is TGCGCCAGCAGCCAAGAAGGAGGGAGGGTGGGCATTCAGTACTTC. Translation: CASSQEGGRVGIQYF.

The chain carries TRBV12-3 or TRBV12-4 and TRBJ1-2; D not certain. This CDR3 spans 13 amino acids. The ends were cut back, 6 bases at V and 4 bases at J, with 12 bases in the middle. CDR3 nucleotide sequence: TGTGCCAGCAGCAAGACGAACTCCTATGGCTACACCTTC. It yields the protein CASSKTNSYGYTF.

J is TRBJ2-3 and V is TRBV15; no clear D. The germline V gene has CDR1 LNHNV and CDR2 YYDKDF (reference sequence). V lost 0 bases and J lost 2, with 6 bases in between. This CDR3 comprises 14 residues. CDR3 region: CATSRDRTTDTQYF. The DNA for the CDR3 is TGTGCCACCAGCAGAGATCGGACCACAGATACGCAGTATTTT.

This clonotype was detected only a few times. J is TRBJ2-1 and V is TRBV20-1; TRBD1 matches 9 bases. There are 14 residues in the CDR3. CDR1 DFQATT and CDR2 SNEGSKA come from the germline V gene (reference sequence). Losses at the gene ends were 3 bases for V and 5 bases for J; bases not matched to a gene: 5. CDR3 DNA sequence: TGCAGTGCTAGTCACCGGGACAGGGACAATGAGCAGTTCTTC. As protein: CSASHRDRDNEQFF.

This clonotype was found many times. This sequence joins TRBV4-3 and TRBJ2-1; D could derive from TRBD1 or TRBD2 (5 bases each). With 4 bases removed from V and 7 bases from J, the gap between germline ends came to 11 bases. The CDR3 contains 13 residues. The germline CDR1 and CDR2 sequences are LGHNA and YSLEER. This CDR3 reads CASSPGTANEQFF. The CDR3 DNA sequence: TGCGCCAGCAGCCCGGGGACCGCGAATGAGCAGTTCTTC.